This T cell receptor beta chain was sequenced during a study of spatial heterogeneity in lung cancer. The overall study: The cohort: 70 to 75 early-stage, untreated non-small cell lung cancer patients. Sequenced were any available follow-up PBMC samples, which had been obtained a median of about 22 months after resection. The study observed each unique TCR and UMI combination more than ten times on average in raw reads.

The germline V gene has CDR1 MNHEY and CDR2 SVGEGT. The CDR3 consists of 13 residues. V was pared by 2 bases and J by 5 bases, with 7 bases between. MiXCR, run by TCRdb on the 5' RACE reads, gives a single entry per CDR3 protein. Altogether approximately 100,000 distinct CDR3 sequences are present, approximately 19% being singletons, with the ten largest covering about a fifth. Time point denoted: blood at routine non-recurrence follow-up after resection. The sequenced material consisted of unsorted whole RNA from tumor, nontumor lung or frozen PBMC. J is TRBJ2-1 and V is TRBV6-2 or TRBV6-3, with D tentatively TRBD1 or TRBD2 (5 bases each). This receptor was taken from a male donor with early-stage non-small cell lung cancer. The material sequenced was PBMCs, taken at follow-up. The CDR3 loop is CASSYGTNNEQFF. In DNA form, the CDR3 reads TGTGCCAGCAGTTACGGGACGAACAATGAGCAGTTCTTC.